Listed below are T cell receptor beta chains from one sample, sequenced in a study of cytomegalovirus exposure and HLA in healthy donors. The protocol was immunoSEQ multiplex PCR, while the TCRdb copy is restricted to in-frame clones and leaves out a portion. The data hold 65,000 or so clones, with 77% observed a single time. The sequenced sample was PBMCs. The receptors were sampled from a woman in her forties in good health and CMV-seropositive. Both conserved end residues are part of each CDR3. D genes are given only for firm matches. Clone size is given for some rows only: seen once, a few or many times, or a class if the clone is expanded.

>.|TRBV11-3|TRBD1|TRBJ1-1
CARHRGCSRRAFF
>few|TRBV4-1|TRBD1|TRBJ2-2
CASSRTGGLAGELFF
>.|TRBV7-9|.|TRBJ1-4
CASSFEAATNEKLFF
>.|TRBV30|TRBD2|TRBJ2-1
CARALTTSGDYNEQFF
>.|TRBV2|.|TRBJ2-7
CASSEAGGGEYEQYF
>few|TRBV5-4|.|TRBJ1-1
CASSLDPRRFGVKNTEAFF
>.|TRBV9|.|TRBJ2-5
CASSSGRQETQYF
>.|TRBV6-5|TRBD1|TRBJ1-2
CASSTTGIDGYTF
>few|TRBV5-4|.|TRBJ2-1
CASSLAAGRNEQFF
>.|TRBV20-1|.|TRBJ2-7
CSADRRREQYF
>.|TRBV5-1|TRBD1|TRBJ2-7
CASSLQASGQGEQYF
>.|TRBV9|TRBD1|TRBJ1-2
CASSANRQGMSYGYTF
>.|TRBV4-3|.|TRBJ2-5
CASSQDWTSGGTQYF
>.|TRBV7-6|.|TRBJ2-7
CASSSYSGTRDEQYF
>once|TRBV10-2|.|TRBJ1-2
CASSDPGNYGYTF
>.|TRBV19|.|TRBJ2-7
CASRQQGTYEQYF
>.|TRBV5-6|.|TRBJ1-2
CASSAQGYGYTF
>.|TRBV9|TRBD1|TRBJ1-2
CASSVGQGDNYGYTF
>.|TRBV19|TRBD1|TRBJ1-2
CASSNDDREPNYGYTF
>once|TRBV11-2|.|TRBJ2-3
CASSEGTSPYTDTQYF
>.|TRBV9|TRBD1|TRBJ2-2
CASSPQTGGRGRELFF
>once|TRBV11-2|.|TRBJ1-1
CASSYRAYTEAFF
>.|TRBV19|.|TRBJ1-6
CASSIGTRHNSPLHF
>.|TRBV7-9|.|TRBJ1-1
CASSLIGRGNTEAFF
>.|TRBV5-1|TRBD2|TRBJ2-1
CASSFSGDGEQFF
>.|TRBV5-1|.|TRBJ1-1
CASSRAGMGNTEAFF
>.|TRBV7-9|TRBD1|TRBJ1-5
CASSQGTGNQPQHF
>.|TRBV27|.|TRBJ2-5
CASSPVSGLLQETQYF
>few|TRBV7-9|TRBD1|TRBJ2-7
CASSSRQGGIYEQYF
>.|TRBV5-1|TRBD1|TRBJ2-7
CASSRNGDRWDEQYF
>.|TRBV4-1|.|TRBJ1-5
CASSQPQVKGGQPQHF
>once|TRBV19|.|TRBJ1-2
CASSSRGGGYTF
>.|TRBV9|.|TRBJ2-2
CASSVLGGGELFF
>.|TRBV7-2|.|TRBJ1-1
CASSLGSQGTEAFF
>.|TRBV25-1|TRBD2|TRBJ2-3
CASRTGLAGEKSTDTQYF
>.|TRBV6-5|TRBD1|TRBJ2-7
CASSFRDSNYEQYF
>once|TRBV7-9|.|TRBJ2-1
CASSLGGASYNEQFF
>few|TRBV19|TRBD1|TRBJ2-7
CASGQGAREQYF
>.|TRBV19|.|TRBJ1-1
CASSTSSTGNTEAFF
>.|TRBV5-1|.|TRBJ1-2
CASSPGGGYGYTF
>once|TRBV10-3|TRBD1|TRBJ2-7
CAISRQGSEQYF
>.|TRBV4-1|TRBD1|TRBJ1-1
CATREGAWNTEAFF
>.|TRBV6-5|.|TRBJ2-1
CASSQTGKQFF
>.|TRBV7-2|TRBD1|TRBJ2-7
CASSLAGPGQGALGSYEQYF
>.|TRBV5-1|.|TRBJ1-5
CASSLTGMNQPQHF
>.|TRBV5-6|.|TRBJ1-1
CASSFDRNTEAFF
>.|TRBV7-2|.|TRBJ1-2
CASSTDGVGYTF
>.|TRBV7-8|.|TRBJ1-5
CASSLETVNQPQHF
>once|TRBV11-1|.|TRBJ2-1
CASSLAIGDEQFF
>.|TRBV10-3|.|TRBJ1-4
CAIREEVWEKLFF
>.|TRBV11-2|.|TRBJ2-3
CASSLYLGVSTDTQYF
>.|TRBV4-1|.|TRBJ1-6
CASSQRPGDDYSPLHF
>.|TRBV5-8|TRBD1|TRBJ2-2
CASSLDRDSANTGELFF
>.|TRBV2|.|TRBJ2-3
CASSEEGTAADTQYF